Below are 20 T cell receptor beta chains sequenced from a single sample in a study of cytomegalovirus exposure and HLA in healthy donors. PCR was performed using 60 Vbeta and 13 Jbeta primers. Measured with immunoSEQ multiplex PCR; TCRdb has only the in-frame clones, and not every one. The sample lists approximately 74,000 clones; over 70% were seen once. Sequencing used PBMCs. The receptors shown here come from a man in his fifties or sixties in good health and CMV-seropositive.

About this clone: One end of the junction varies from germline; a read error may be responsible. CDR3 sequence (DNA): TGTTCCAGCGGGACAGGGCCCTACGAGCAGTACTTC. Translating it yields CSSGTGPYEQYF. The J gene is TRBJ2-7, the V gene TRBV7-9, with 9 nucleotides matching TRBD1. The CDR3 contains 12 residues. Germline CDR1 is SEHNR and CDR2 is FQNEAQ (reference sequence).

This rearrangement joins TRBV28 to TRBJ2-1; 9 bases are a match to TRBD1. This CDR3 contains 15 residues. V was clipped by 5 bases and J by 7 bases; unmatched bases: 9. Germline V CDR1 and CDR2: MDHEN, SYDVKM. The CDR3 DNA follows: TGTGCCAGCAGTAAACCGGGACAGGGTAAAAATGAGCAGTTCTTC. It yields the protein CASSKPGQGKNEQFF.

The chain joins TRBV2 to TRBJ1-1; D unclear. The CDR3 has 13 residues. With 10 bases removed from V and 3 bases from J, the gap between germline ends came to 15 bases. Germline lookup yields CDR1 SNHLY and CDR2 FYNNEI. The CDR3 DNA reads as TGTGCCACCGGGGTCTCTCGGGACACTGAAGCTTTCTTT. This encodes CATGVSRDTEAFF. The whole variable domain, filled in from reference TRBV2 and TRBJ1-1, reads EPEVTQTPSHQVTQMGQEVILRCVPISNHLYFYWYRQILGQKVEFLVSFYNNEISEKSEIFDDQFSVERPDGSNFTLKIRSTKLEDSAMYFCATGVSRDTEAFFGQGTRLTVV.

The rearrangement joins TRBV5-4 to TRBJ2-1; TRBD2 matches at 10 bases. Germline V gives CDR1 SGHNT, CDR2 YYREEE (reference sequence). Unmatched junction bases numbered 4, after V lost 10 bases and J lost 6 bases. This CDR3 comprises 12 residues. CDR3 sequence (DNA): TGTGCCGTTGGACTAGCGGCCAATGAGCAGTTCTTC. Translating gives CAVGLAANEQFF.

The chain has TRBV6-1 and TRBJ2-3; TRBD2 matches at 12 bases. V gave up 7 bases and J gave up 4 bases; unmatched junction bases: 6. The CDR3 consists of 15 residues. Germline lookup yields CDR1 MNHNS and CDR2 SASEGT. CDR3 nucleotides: TGTGCCAGCATCAGACTAGCGGGGGCCCCAGATACGCAGTATTTT. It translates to CASIRLAGAPDTQYF.

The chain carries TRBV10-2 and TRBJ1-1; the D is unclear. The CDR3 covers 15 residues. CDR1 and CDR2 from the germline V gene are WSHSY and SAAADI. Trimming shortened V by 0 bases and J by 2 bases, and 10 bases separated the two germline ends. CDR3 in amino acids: CASSESSYRNTEAFF. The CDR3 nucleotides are TGCGCCAGCAGTGAGTCCAGTTACCGAAACACTGAAGCTTTCTTT.

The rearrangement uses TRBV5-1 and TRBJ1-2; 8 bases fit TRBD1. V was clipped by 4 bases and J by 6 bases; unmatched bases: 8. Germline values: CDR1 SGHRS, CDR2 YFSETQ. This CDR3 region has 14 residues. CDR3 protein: CASSADRGVDGYTF. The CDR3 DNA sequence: TGCGCCAGCAGCGCCGACAGGGGAGTGGATGGCTACACCTTC.

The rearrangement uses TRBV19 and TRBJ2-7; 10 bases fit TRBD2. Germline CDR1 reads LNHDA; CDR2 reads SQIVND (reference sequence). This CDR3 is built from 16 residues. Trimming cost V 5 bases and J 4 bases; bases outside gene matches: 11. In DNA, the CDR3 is TGTGCCAGTAGTCCTACCTGGACTAGCGGTTTTTACGAGCAGTACTTC. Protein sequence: CASSPTWTSGFYEQYF.

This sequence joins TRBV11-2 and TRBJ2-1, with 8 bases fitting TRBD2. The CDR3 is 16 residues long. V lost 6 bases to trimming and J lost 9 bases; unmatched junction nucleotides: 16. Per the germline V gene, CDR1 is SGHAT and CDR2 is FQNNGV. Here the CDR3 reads CASRPLAGIGWSEQFF. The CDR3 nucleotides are TGTGCCAGCAGACCCTTAGCGGGAATAGGCTGGAGTGAGCAGTTCTTC.

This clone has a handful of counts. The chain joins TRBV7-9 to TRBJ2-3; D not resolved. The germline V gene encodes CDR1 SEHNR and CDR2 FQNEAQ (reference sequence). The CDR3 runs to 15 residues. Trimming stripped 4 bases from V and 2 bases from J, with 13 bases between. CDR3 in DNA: TGTGCCAGCAGCTCTCCGAGTCCTTACACAGATACGCAGTATTTT. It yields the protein CASSSPSPYTDTQYF.

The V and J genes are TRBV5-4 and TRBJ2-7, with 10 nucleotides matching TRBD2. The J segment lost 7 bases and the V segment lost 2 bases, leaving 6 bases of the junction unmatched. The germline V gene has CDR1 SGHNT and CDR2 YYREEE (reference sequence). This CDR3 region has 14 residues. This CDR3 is CASSLAGGPREQYF. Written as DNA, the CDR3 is TGTGCCAGCAGCTTAGCGGGAGGGCCCCGGGAGCAGTACTTC.

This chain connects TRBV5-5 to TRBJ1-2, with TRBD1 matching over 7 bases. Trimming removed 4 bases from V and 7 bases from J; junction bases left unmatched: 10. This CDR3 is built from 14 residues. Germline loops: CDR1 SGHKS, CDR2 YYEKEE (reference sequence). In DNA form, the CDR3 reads TGTGCCAGCAGCCACAGGGGCCTTCCTGGTGGCTACACCTTC. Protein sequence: CASSHRGLPGGYTF.

CDR3 residues: CASSSPLGEDGYTF. Written as DNA, the CDR3 is TGTGCCAGCAGCAGCCCTCTCGGGGAGGATGGCTACACCTTC. J is TRBJ1-2 and V is TRBV11-3; D gene uncertain. This CDR3 contains 14 residues. Germline-derived CDR1 and CDR2 are SGHNT and YENEEA. Between the trimmed V and J ends, which lost 5 bases and 6 bases, there was a span of 16 bases. Full variable domain (rest looked up from reference TRBV11-3 and TRBJ1-2): EAGVVQSPRYKIIEKKQPVAFWCNPISGHNTLYWYLQNLGQGPELLIRYENEEAVDDSQLPKDRFSAERLKGVDSTLKIQPAELGDSAVYLCASSSPLGEDGYTFGSGTRLTVV.

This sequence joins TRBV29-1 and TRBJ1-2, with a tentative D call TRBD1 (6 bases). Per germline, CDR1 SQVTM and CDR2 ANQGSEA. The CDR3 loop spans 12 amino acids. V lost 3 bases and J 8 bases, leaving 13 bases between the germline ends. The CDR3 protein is CSVEGGGGGYTF. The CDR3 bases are TGCAGCGTTGAGGGAGGGGGTGGAGGCTACACCTTC.

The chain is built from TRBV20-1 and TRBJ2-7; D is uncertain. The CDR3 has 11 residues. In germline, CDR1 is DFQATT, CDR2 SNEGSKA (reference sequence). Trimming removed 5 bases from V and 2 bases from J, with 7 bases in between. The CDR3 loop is CSASTTYEQYF. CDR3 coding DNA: TGCAGTGCTTCAACAACCTACGAGCAGTACTTC.

This CDR3 reads CATSWASGVREQYF. In DNA form, the CDR3 reads TGTGCCACCTCCTGGGCTAGCGGGGTGAGGGAGCAGTACTTC. The gene calls are TRBV11-3 and TRBJ2-7; TRBD2 aligns across 9 bases. Germline CDR1 is SGHNT and CDR2 is YENEEA. The CDR3 sequence is 14 residues long. Unmatched junction bases numbered 14, after V lost 10 bases and J lost 7 bases.

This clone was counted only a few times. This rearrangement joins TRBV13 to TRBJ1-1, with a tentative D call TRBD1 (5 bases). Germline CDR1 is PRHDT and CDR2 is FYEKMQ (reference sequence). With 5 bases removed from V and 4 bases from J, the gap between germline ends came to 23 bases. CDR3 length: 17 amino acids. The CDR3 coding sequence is TGTGCCAGCAGCCGGAGGGGTTTTATGGCGTTGGGCACTGAAGCTTTCTTT. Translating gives CASSRRGFMALGTEAFF.

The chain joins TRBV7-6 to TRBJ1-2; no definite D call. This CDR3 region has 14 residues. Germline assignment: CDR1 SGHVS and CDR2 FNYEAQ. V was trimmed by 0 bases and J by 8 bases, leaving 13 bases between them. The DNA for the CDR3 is TGTGCCAGCAGCTTAGCGGGGAGAGGAGGGGGCTACACCTTC. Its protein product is CASSLAGRGGGYTF.

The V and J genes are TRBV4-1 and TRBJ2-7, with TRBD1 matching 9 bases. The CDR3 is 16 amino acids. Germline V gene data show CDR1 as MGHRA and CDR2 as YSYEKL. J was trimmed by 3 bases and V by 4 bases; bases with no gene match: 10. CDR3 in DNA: TGCGCCAGCAGCCTTACCGCGGGACAGGGCATCTACGAGCAGTACTTC. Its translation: CASSLTAGQGIYEQYF.

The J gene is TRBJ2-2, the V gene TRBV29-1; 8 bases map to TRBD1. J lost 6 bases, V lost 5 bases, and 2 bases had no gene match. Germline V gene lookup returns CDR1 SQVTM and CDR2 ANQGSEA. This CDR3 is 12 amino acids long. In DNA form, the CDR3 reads TGCAGCGTTTTGACAGGGGCCGGGGAGCTGTTTTTT. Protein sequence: CSVLTGAGELFF.